This TCR beta chain was retrieved from a study of identical twins listed by TCRdb under 2016. Looking at the study overall: To test whether fetal clonotypes persist, this study deep-sequenced TCR alpha and beta repertoires from monozygotic twins, from unrelated adults of various ages, and from cord blood. To rule out contamination, replicate twin experiments were performed at different times with different library preparation protocols.

The CDR3 numbers 15 residues from cysteine through phenylalanine. Here the CDR3 DNA is all that survives: 45 bases in frame from base 1. V lost 7 bases and J lost 1 base; the stretch between them is 16 bases long. Worth noting for this clonotype: Its antigen target is currently unknown. There are no base qualities to consult, and no much larger clone falls within one base.

Paper-wide results and their limitations: Invariant T cells such as MAIT and iNKT could partly confound zero-insertion analyses, although diverse VJ usage argued against such confounding for most clonotypes. Fewer insertions were carried by abundant cord blood beta clonotypes, a similar but weaker trend appeared in young adult naive repertoires, and no such trend appeared in memory repertoires. In monozygotic twins, out-of-frame TCR alpha sharing was systematically underestimated by recombination models, although the models agreed with sharing between unrelated individuals. Because the same donors could not be followed over many years, the conclusions depended on cross-sectional statistical analysis. Excess twin sharing in beta out-of-frame sequences was weaker because fewer shared sequences lowered the signal-to-noise ratio. Compared with coincidental sharing between unrelated individuals, out-of-frame TCR alpha sequences shared between twins had an excess of sequences with low generation probability.

Libraries came from 5' RACE. Sequencing was carried out with an Illumina HiSeq 2000. A universal primer binding site was introduced by template switching, and a unique molecular identifier was present in the final cDNA, enabling accurate counting of TCR cDNA molecules. First-strand cDNA for TCR alpha and beta chains was synthesized from specific primers in the conserved constant-segment region. Each cDNA library was double barcoded, with a SMART-Mk sample barcode plus Illumina barcodes, to control for contamination. TruSeq adapter sequences and Illumina sample barcodes were added in two successive PCR steps. The TCR alpha and beta cDNA libraries were sequenced on the Illumina HiSeq platform using custom primers. The published analysis was carried out like this. Unique molecular identifiers were extracted from raw reads with MiGEC, and CDR3 positions were determined with MiXCR. Recombination models were inferred per individual with the repgenHMM and IGoR tools using an EM algorithm. Shared clonotypes were analyzed with the tcR package in R, and sharing was normalized by the product of cloneset sizes. Out-of-frame nonproductive sequences were analyzed to study raw recombination free of thymic and clonal selection effects. TCRdb reworked the public reads: Q25 trimming with fastp, MiXCR clone assembly, productive beta chains retained. Each CDR3 protein gets just one entry, which takes the most common genes and DNA from the rows behind it. The V and J calls reflect TCRdb's pipeline rather than the authors' work. The sample has approximately 630,000 distinct CDR3 sequences on record, roughly 6.6% of them singletons. About 1.5% of the sample goes to the ten largest clones.

All donors were healthy Caucasians. Three pairs of female monozygotic twins, all aged roughly 18 to 29 years, were included in the twin cohort. The RNA used for TCR libraries was isolated from peripheral blood mononuclear cells. These same records also appear under a second study, on yellow fever vaccine responses in identical twins. Reported in the second study: According to the authors, in identical twins the way T cells responded to vaccination appeared partly convergent and partly personalized. The study precisely tracked vaccine-responding T cell clones in identical twins.

Input material: PBMCs. The source of this sequence is a woman in her late teens or twenties in good health. The rearrangement joined TRBV12-3 or TRBV12-4 to TRBJ1-1, with the D gene too uncertain to name. The encoded CDR3 is CASTSLGSQNTEAFF. The DNA sequence is given as TGTGCCAGCACCTCCCTTGGGTCTCAGAACACTGAAGCTTTCTTT.